What follows describes a single T cell receptor (beta chain). What it recognizes is unknown. Time point here: newly diagnosed GD, antithyroid drugs for less than 3 months. TCR sequences were obtained from RNA taken from PBMCs. Staff drew nine milliliters of peripheral blood into EDTA tubes. V trimming: 1 base; J trimming: 9 bases; junction bases outside the gene matches: 5. The CDR3 runs to 14 residues. Germline-derived CDR1 and CDR2 are LNHDA and SQIVND (reference sequence). The data were taken from a study of regulatory T cells in long-lasting Graves disease. Study findings and constraints: Newly diagnosed disease favored TRBV20-1 and TRBJ2-1 over persistent disease.

Arm-PCR of CDR3 regions and iRepertoire HTBI primers were used to build TCR beta libraries. TCRdb fed the multiplex PCR reads into MiXCR, producing one record per CDR3 protein. The sample contains hundreds of thousands of distinct CDR3 sequences, over 15% of which appear only once. These data were also filed under a second study, of T cells in Graves' hyperthyroidism and ophthalmopathy. That source notes: A first-round RT-PCR of the TCR CDR3 used the HTBI primer set. Ophthalmopathy, which appeared later, was predicted by the model a median roughly 6.4 months before onset.

The source is a man between 35 and 55 years old with Graves disease. The genes are TRBV19 and TRBJ2-1; 8 nucleotides agree with TRBD1. The sequenced sample was peripheral blood mononuclear cells (PBMCs), obtained at new diagnosis, from a patient treated with antithyroid drugs. CDR3 residues: CASSIGQGSTEQFF. Here the CDR3 DNA reads TGTGCCAGTAGTATAGGACAGGGGTCCACTGAGCAGTTCTTC. The entire variable domain, with the rest obtained from reference TRBV19 and TRBJ2-1, is as follows: DGGITQSPKYLFRKEGQNVTLSCEQNLNHDAMYWYRQDPGQGLRLIYYSQIVNDFQKGDIAEGYSVSREKKESFPLTVTSAQKNPTAFYLCASSIGQGSTEQFFGPGTRLTVL.